This T cell receptor (beta chain) was sequenced for a study of cytomegalovirus exposure and HLA in healthy donors. Study observations and caveats: Some V segments, TRBV6-2 and TRBV6-3 among them, were indistinguishable and were therefore excluded.

About this clone: Antigen specificity is unknown.

PCR was performed using 60 Vbeta and 13 Jbeta primers. Some clones are missing from TCRdb's copy, which holds only in-frame ones; the method was immunoSEQ multiplex PCR. This table has about 140,000 clones, roughly 73% appearing once. The CDR3 extends over 14 amino acids. The clonotype comes from a middle-aged woman in good health and CMV-seronegative. The V gene is TRBV21-1, the J gene TRBJ1-1; the D segment call TRBD1 is taken from the table without a DNA check. TRBV21-1 corresponds to a pseudogene. Sequenced input: PBMCs. CDR3 region: CASSTRRGRREAFF. CDR3 nucleotide sequence: TGTGCCAGCAGCACCCGCAGGGGGCGGCGGGAGGCTTTCTTT.